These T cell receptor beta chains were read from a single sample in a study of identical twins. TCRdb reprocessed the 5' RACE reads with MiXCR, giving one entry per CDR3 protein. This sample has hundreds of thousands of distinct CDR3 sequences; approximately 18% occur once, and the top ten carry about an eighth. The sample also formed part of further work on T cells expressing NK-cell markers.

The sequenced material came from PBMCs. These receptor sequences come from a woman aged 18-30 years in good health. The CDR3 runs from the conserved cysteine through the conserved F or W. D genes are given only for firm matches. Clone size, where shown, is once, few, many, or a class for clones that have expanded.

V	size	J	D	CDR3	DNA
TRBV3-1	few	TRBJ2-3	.	CASQDTGTDTQYF	TGTGCCAGTCAAGATACCGGCACAGATACGCAGTATTTT
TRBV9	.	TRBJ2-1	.	CASSAGTQNNEQFF	TGTGCCAGCAGTGCCGGGACACAAAACAATGAGCAGTTCTTC
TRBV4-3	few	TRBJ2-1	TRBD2	CASSQNLLAGGRHNEQFF	TGCGCCAGCAGCCAAAATCTCCTAGCGGGAGGGAGGCACAATGAGCAGTTCTTC
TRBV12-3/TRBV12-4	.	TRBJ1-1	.	CASGRGSANTEAFF	TGTGCCAGCGGAAGGGGGTCTGCAAACACTGAAGCTTTCTTT
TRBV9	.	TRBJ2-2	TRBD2	CASSDIAGGDTGELFF	TGTGCCAGCAGTGATATAGCGGGGGGGGACACCGGGGAGCTGTTTTTT
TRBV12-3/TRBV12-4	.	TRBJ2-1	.	CASSVANELFF	TGTGCCAGCAGTGTGGCGAATGAGCTGTTCTTC
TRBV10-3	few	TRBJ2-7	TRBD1	CATGTASTYEQYF	TGTGCCACCGGGACAGCGTCCACCTACGAGCAGTACTTC
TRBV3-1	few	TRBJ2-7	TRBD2	CASSRGGSFIYEQYF	TGTGCCAGCAGCCGGGGGGGTTCGTTTATCTACGAGCAGTACTTC
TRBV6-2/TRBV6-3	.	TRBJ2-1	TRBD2	CASSRNTGTSGDNEQFF	TGTGCCAGCAGCCGAAACACCGGGACTAGCGGGGACAATGAGCAGTTCTTC
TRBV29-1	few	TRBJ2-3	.	CSVVSDTQYF	TGCAGCGTTGTGTCAGATACGCAGTATTTT
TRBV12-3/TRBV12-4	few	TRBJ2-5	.	CASSLDAGRYQETQYF	TGTGCCAGCAGTTTAGATGCGGGGCGGTACCAAGAGACCCAGTACTTC
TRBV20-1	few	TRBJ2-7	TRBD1	CSARDLQGAAGEQYF	TGCAGTGCTAGAGATCTCCAGGGGGCAGCAGGGGAGCAGTACTTC